These 24 T cell receptor beta chains were sequenced from one sample in a study of blood T cells in healthy people across ages (dated by TCRdb to 2014 to 2015). Library creation used 5' RACE. TCRdb lists the instrument as Illumina HiSeq 2500. A second 7 to 11 cycle PCR used a sample-barcoded 5' primer and a J-beta primer mix. TCRdb reprocessed the public reads (quality trimming at Q25 with fastp, clone calling with MiXCR) and kept in-frame beta chains. CDR3 protein duplicates are merged, each entry listing the most common genes and DNA. For this sample there are about 1,600,000 distinct CDR3 sequences; approximately 38% appear just once. Roughly 7.9% of the sample is in the top ten clones. Sequencing used blood. These TCRs come from a woman younger than 30 in good health.

V and J are TRBV12-3 or TRBV12-4 and TRBJ2-2; D possibly uses TRBD1 or TRBD2 (5 bases each). Trimming cost V 5 bases and J 3 bases, with 16 bases left between them. The CDR3 runs to 16 residues. CDR3 nucleotides: TGTGCCAGCAGTGTGGGGAGCCAGGGTGACACCGGGGAGCTGTTTTTT. Protein sequence: CASSVGSQGDTGELFF.

This clonotype was seen a handful of times. V and J are TRBV12-3 or TRBV12-4 and TRBJ1-4, with 7 bases that match TRBD1. The CDR3 has 16 residues. J was trimmed by 2 bases and V by 6 bases; bases with no gene match: 9. This CDR3 is CASSPRGGGTNEKLFF. The CDR3 DNA is TGTGCCAGCAGCCCCAGGGGGGGGGGTACTAATGAAAAACTGTTTTTT.

The CDR3, as DNA: TGTGCCACCAGCGGTGAGACTAGCGGGGCATACACAGATACGCAGTATTTT. Protein: CATSGETSGAYTDTQYF. The chain joins TRBV15 to TRBJ2-3, with TRBD2 identical over 11 bases. Germline CDR1 is LNHNV and CDR2 is YYDKDF (reference sequence). The J segment lost 2 bases and the V segment lost 5 bases, leaving 9 bases of the junction unmatched. The length of the CDR3 is 17 residues.

There are a few counts of this clonotype. J is TRBJ2-1 and V is TRBV7-9, with TRBD1 matching over 8 bases. The better agreement between TRBJ2-7 and the DNA end casts doubt on the J call. Per the germline V gene, CDR1 is SEHNR and CDR2 is FQNEAQ (reference sequence). The CDR3 has 15 amino acids. The CDR3 is CASSLGTGPYNEQYF. In nucleotides, the CDR3 is TGTGCCAGCAGCTTAGGGACAGGGCCTTACAACGAGCAGTACTTC.

This clonotype was seen only a few times. The chain uses TRBV7-2 and TRBJ2-1; 7 bases fit TRBD2. CDR3 size: 19 residues. Unmatched junction bases numbered 13, after V lost 1 base and J lost 1 base. Germline V lookup: CDR1 SGHTA, CDR2 FQGNSA. The CDR3 sequence: CASSLEGRASGYSYNEQFF. Written as DNA, the CDR3 is TGTGCCAGCAGCTTAGAGGGTCGGGCTAGCGGATATTCCTACAATGAGCAGTTCTTC.

This clonotype was seen ten or more times. This rearrangement joins TRBV20-1 to TRBJ2-7; D is uncertain. Trimming cost V 5 bases and J 3 bases, with 8 bases left between them. This CDR3 is 11 amino acids long. Germline V gene sequence: CDR1 DFQATT, CDR2 SNEGSKA (reference sequence). CDR3 in DNA: TGCAGTGCTTACCGAAGCTACGAGCAGTACTTC. This codes for CSAYRSYEQYF.

The J gene is TRBJ1-2, the V gene TRBV20-1, with TRBD1 identical over 8 bases. The J segment lost 7 bases and the V segment lost 3 bases, leaving 10 bases of the junction unmatched. Germline-derived CDR1 and CDR2 are DFQATT and SNEGSKA (reference sequence). The length of the CDR3 is 14 residues. The CDR3 sequence is CSASSGQGRSGYTF. As DNA, the CDR3 is TGCAGTGCTAGCTCAGGACAGGGCAGAAGTGGCTACACCTTC.

This chain uses TRBV7-8 with TRBJ2-5; D is unresolved. The J call may be mistaken, given a closer DNA end match to TRBJ2-7. Germline loops: CDR1 SGHVS, CDR2 FQNEAQ. The CDR3 totals 14 residues. The CDR3 loop reads CASSLLTATYEQYF. In nucleotides, the CDR3 is TGTGCCAGCAGCTTATTAACAGCTACCTACGAGCAGTACTTC.

The V gene is TRBV18, the J gene TRBJ2-1, with D possibly TRBD1 on 6 matching bases. Germline loops: CDR1 KGHSH, CDR2 LQKENI. Between the trimmed V and J ends, which lost 3 bases and 6 bases, there was a span of 15 bases. This CDR3 has 15 amino acids. This chain's CDR3 is CASSPTGALSNEQFF. The CDR3 DNA reads as TGTGCCAGCTCACCGACAGGAGCCCTAAGCAATGAGCAGTTCTTC.

The genes are TRBV12-3 or TRBV12-4 and TRBJ2-7; D is perhaps TRBD2 (5 bases). The V end was cut by 6 bases, the J end by 10 bases, with 16 bases between. This CDR3 comprises 12 residues. CDR3 sequence reads: CASSRDSPGQYF. The CDR3 DNA is TGTGCCAGCAGCCGAGACTCTCCGGGACAGTACTTC.

This clonotype occurred once. The chain joins TRBV5-5 to TRBJ2-4; 11 bases agree with TRBD2. The J call may be faulty, since TRBJ2-7 better matches the DNA end. Germline V gene lookup returns CDR1 SGHKS and CDR2 YYEKEE (reference sequence). The CDR3 sequence is 15 residues long. CDR3 nucleotides: TGTGCCAGCAGACGTAGCGGGGGGGCCGTTTACGAGCAGTACTTC. Its protein is CASRRSGGAVYEQYF.

This chain joins TRBV6-1 and TRBJ2-1; maybe TRBD2 (7 bases). V shed 1 base and J shed 4 bases, with 17 bases lying between them. Germline V gives CDR1 MNHNS, CDR2 SASEGT. The CDR3 is 17 residues long. CDR3 in amino acids: CASSEVNLRGGYNEQFF. In nucleotides, the CDR3 is TGTGCCAGCAGTGAAGTCAATTTGAGGGGGGGATACAATGAGCAGTTCTTC.

This clonotype was seen only a few times. V usage is TRBV9 and J usage is TRBJ2-7; the D gene could be TRBD1 or TRBD2 (7 bases each). Trimming shortened V by 0 bases and J by 3 bases, and 16 bases separated the two germline ends. The CDR3 length is 16 residues. CDR1 is SGDLS and CDR2 is YYNGEE in the germline V gene. Here the CDR3 reads CASSVGGGTDSYEQYF. The CDR3 nucleotides read TGTGCCAGCAGCGTAGGGGGGGGGACAGACAGCTACGAGCAGTACTTC.

This chain joins TRBV20-1 and TRBJ1-1; tentatively, D is TRBD1 (6 bases). Per the germline V gene, CDR1 is DFQATT and CDR2 is SNEGSKA (reference sequence). Deletions cut 6 bases from V and 4 bases from J, with 12 bases between. The length of the CDR3 is 12 residues. In DNA form, the CDR3 reads TGCAGTGCCAGGGGTCCGGGCACTGAAGCTTTCTTT. This gives the protein CSARGPGTEAFF.

This clonotype was counted between two and nine times. The rearrangement joins TRBV7-2 to TRBJ2-7, with 9 bases lining up with TRBD1. The tail of the sequence fits TRBJ2-5 better, so the J call may be wrong. The CDR3 is 13 residues long. CDR1 SGHTA and CDR2 FQGNSA come from the germline V gene. The DNA for the CDR3 is TGTGCCAGCCGCCCACAGGGGGCAGAGACCCAGTACTTC. Amino acids: CASRPQGAETQYF.

The chain employs TRBV20-1 and TRBJ1-2; TRBD1 matches 11 bases. This CDR3 contains 13 residues. V was clipped by 6 bases and J by 6 bases; unmatched bases: 6. Germline V gene lookup returns CDR1 DFQATT and CDR2 SNEGSKA (reference sequence). CDR3 protein: CSAADRGRNGYTF. Here the CDR3 DNA reads TGCAGTGCAGCGGACAGGGGGCGTAATGGCTACACCTTC.

This chain links TRBV29-1 with TRBJ2-4, with D possibly matching TRBD2 (5 bases). Germline CDR1 is SQVTM and CDR2 is ANQGSEA. This CDR3 region has 11 residues. Deletions cut 7 bases from V and 13 bases from J, with 17 bases between. The CDR3 sequence is CSGGSVWEQYF. CDR3 sequence (DNA): TGCAGCGGCGGGTCTGTCTGGGAGCAGTACTTC. Complete variable domain (other parts from reference TRBV29-1 and TRBJ2-4): SAVISQKPSRDICQRGTSLTIQCQVDSQVTMMFWYRQQPGQSLTLIATANQGSEATYESGFVIDKFPISRPNLTFSTLTVSNMSPEDSSIYLCSGGSVWEQYFGAGTRLSVL.

This clonotype was counted only a few times. CDR3 in amino acids: CSATGPLTYEQYF. The CDR3 DNA reads as TGCAGTGCTACCGGGCCCCTTACCTACGAGCAGTACTTC. The rearrangement joins TRBV20-1 to TRBJ2-7; no definite D call. V gave up 4 bases and J gave up 2 bases, with 12 bases separating them. The CDR3 runs to 13 residues. CDR1 DFQATT and CDR2 SNEGSKA come from the germline V gene (reference sequence).

The chain links TRBV6-1 to TRBJ2-3, with a possible D match to TRBD2 (5 bases). The V and J ends lost 0 bases and 1 base respectively, with 17 bases between them. Germline V gene data show CDR1 as MNHNS and CDR2 as SASEGT. The CDR3 length is 18 residues. The CDR3 spells CASSEAGGSGGGTDTQYF. The CDR3, as DNA: TGTGCCAGCAGTGAAGCGGGCGGGTCCGGCGGTGGCACAGATACGCAGTATTTT.

This clonotype was detected a few times. V is TRBV5-1 and J is TRBJ1-5; a possible D gene is TRBD1 (6 bases). Germline V gives CDR1 SGHRS, CDR2 YFSETQ. Trimming took off 1 base at V and 9 bases at J, with 14 bases between the two ends. The CDR3 consists of 14 residues. CDR3 in DNA: TGCGCCAGCAGCTTGACGGGGGCAGGTCCGCCCCAGCATTTT. This sequence encodes CASSLTGAGPPQHF.

This chain uses TRBV15 with TRBJ2-4, with D maybe TRBD2 (7 bases). CDR3 length equals 18 residues. V lost 0 bases and J lost 1, with 16 bases in between. Germline lookup yields CDR1 LNHNV and CDR2 YYDKDF (reference sequence). The CDR3 loop reads CATSRDYGGAPAKNIQYF. The CDR3 DNA sequence: TGTGCCACCAGCAGAGATTATGGGGGGGCGCCGGCCAAAAACATTCAGTACTTC.

This clonotype occurred a few times. The chain has TRBV6-2 or TRBV6-3 and TRBJ2-7; D ambiguous. CDR3 size: 13 residues. Germline CDR1 and CDR2: MNHEY and SVGEGT. Trimming left V 5 bases short and J 1 base short, with 9 bases between. The CDR3 region is CASSRSRSYEQYF. CDR3 in DNA: TGTGCCAGCAGTCGCAGTAGATCCTACGAGCAGTACTTC.

V is TRBV10-3 and J is TRBJ1-2, with 8 bases matching TRBD1. The V and J ends lost 3 bases and 8 bases, in that order; junction bases with no gene match: 8. This CDR3 is 14 amino acids long. Germline-derived CDR1 and CDR2 are ENHRY and SYGVKD. CDR3: CAISDPDRDGGYTF. As DNA, the CDR3 is TGTGCCATCAGTGACCCGGACAGGGATGGGGGCTACACCTTC.

The gene calls are TRBV3-1 and TRBJ1-1, with D perhaps matching TRBD1 (5 bases). Germline assignment: CDR1 LGHDT and CDR2 YNNKEL (reference sequence). The CDR3 contains 13 residues. Between the trimmed V and J ends, which lost 8 bases and 0 bases, there was a span of 10 bases. The CDR3 spells CASRGHLNTEAFF. CDR3 bases: TGTGCCAGCCGAGGACACCTGAACACTGAAGCTTTCTTT.